One sample yielded the 12 T cell receptor beta chains listed below, sequenced in a study of patients and donors after allogeneic stem cell transplantation. TCRdb reprocessed the RT-PCR reads with MiXCR, giving one entry per CDR3 protein. The sample has about 960,000 distinct CDR3 sequences, roughly 18% seen once. Sequencing input: blood, either unsorted or a sorted T cell fraction (not recorded which). These receptor sequences come from a human donor who was either an allogeneic HSCT recipient or a stem cell or donor lymphocyte infusion donor (not recorded which). It is not recorded whose cells these are; they may come from a transplant donor.

The chain is built from TRBV7-2 and TRBJ2-2; D is undetermined. This CDR3 is built from 13 residues. The germline V gene encodes CDR1 SGHTA and CDR2 FQGNSA. The V and J ends lost 1 base and 7 bases respectively, with 7 bases between them. The CDR3 here is CASSLVSGGELFF. DNA of the CDR3: TGTGCCAGCAGCTTAGTCTCAGGCGGGGAGCTGTTTTTT.

The chain uses TRBV24-1 and TRBJ2-7; unclear D gene. The CDR3 sequence is 12 residues long. Germline-derived CDR1 and CDR2 are KGHDR and SFDVKD. V lost 5 bases to trimming and J lost 6 bases, with 10 bases between them. The DNA of the CDR3 is TGTGCCACCAGTGCTCCGCTCGGCGAGCAGTACTTC. Encoded protein: CATSAPLGEQYF.

This clonotype was seen more than once but under ten times. The chain combines TRBV5-6 with TRBJ2-5; D is ambiguous. V lost 1 base to trimming and J lost 1 base, with 11 bases between them. The CDR3 covers 15 residues. In germline, CDR1 is SGHDT, CDR2 YYEEEE. As DNA, the CDR3 is TGTGCCAGCAGCTTGTTTAGGATAACCCAAGAGACCCAGTACTTC. It specifies CASSLFRITQETQYF.

The V and J genes are TRBV4-3 and TRBJ2-2; D call uncertain. Germline CDR1 LGHNA, CDR2 YSLEER. Between the trimmed V and J ends, which lost 0 bases and 5 bases, there was a span of 13 bases. The CDR3 length is 16 residues. CDR3 loop: CASSQDEVRVTGELFF. The DNA for the CDR3 is TGCGCCAGCAGCCAAGACGAAGTTAGGGTGACCGGGGAGCTGTTTTTT.

In its sample, this clonotype was seen a few times. The V and J genes are TRBV20-1 and TRBJ1-4; weak D call: TRBD1 (6 bases). Trimming stripped 6 bases from V and 4 bases from J, with 15 bases between. This CDR3 spans 14 amino acids. Germline V gives CDR1 DFQATT, CDR2 SNEGSKA (reference sequence). The CDR3 DNA is TGCAGTGCACCGAGGGGGGGGCTTAATGAAAAACTGTTTTTT. Amino acids: CSAPRGGLNEKLFF.

The CDR3 protein is CASSRTSGGVDEQFF. DNA of the CDR3: TGTGCCAGCAGCCGGACTAGCGGGGGCGTCGATGAGCAGTTCTTC. V usage is TRBV7-9 and J usage is TRBJ2-1; 13 bases align to TRBD2. The ends lost 5 bases at V and 8 bases at J; junction bases unmatched: 6. Looked up from germline, CDR1 is SEHNR and CDR2 is FQNEAQ (reference sequence). This CDR3 spans 15 amino acids.

This clonotype was counted ten times or more. The chain recombines TRBV5-1 with TRBJ2-1, with 8 bases lining up with TRBD2. Trimming took 3 bases from V and 8 from J; bases not matched to a gene: 13. In germline, CDR1 is SGHRS, CDR2 YFSETQ. The CDR3 runs 16 residues. CDR3 sequence: CASSSLAGGPLDEQFF. The CDR3 DNA is TGCGCCAGCAGCTCTCTAGCGGGCGGGCCCCTAGATGAGCAGTTCTTC. Filled out from reference TRBV5-1 and TRBJ2-1, the complete variable domain reads KAGVTQTPRYLIKTRGQQVTLSCSPISGHRSVSWYQQTPGQGLQFLFEYFSETQRNKGNFPGRFSGRQFSNSRSEMNVSTLELGDSALYLCASSSLAGGPLDEQFFGPGTRLTVL.

The rearrangement joins TRBV5-1 to TRBJ1-5; the D is unclear. The germline CDR1 and CDR2 sequences are SGHRS and YFSETQ. Trimming left V 0 bases short and J 2 bases short, with 12 bases between. The CDR3 consists of 16 residues. In nucleotides, the CDR3 is TGCGCCAGCAGCTTGGGAGACGGGCGGGGCAATCAGCCCCAGCATTTT. It yields the protein CASSLGDGRGNQPQHF.

The CDR3 nucleotides read TGTGCCAGCAGTTTCCGTAACCCTTACAATGAGCAGTTCTTC. Protein: CASSFRNPYNEQFF. The chain has TRBV6-2 or TRBV6-3 and TRBJ2-1, with no clear D. The CDR3 has 14 residues. V lost 4 bases, J lost 4 bases, and 11 bases lay in between. Germline CDR1 and CDR2: MNHEY and SVGEGT.

This rearrangement joins TRBV3-1 to TRBJ2-4, with D perhaps given as TRBD1 or TRBD2 (5 bases each). The CDR3 totals 15 residues. From germline, CDR1 is LGHDT and CDR2 YNNKEL (reference sequence). The V gene lost 6 bases and the J gene lost 3 bases, with 15 bases spanning the gap. The DNA of the CDR3 is TGTGCCAGCAGTCTAAGCAGGGAGTACAAAAACATTCAGTACTTC. Amino acid sequence: CASSLSREYKNIQYF.

V gene TRBV2 combines with J gene TRBJ2-5; TRBD1 matches at 7 bases. V trimming: 6 bases; J trimming: 7 bases; junction bases outside the gene matches: 11. The CDR3 is made up of 14 amino acids. Per germline, CDR1 SNHLY and CDR2 FYNNEI. The CDR3, as DNA: TGTGCCAGCAGCTTCCGACAGGGCACGTGGACCCAGTACTTC. Translating it yields CASSFRQGTWTQYF. Based on the CDR3 plus reference TRBV2 and TRBJ2-5, the full variable domain is EPEVTQTPSHQVTQMGQEVILRCVPISNHLYFYWYRQILGQKVEFLVSFYNNEISEKSEIFDDQFSVERPDGSNFTLKIRSTKLEDSAMYFCASSFRQGTWTQYFGPGTRLLVL.

The gene calls are TRBV7-2 and TRBJ2-5; no clear D. The germline V gene has CDR1 SGHTA and CDR2 FQGNSA. Trimming pared 4 bases from V and 5 bases from J, leaving 17 bases between. The length of the CDR3 is 15 residues. This CDR3 reads CASSYVTGKAETQYF. CDR3 in DNA: TGTGCCAGCAGCTACGTCACGGGCAAGGCTGAGACCCAGTACTTC.